What follows are 10 T cell receptor beta chains derived from one specimen sequenced in a study of CD8 T cells in ankylosing spondylitis. General study findings and limits: Fewer than ten highly homologous variants made up a TCR beta motif that seemed to typify ankylosing spondylitis blood.

TCRdb reprocessed the 5' RACE reads via MiXCR and lists one record per CDR3 protein. The sample comprises about 800,000 distinct CDR3 sequences, roughly 10% of which are singletons, and 0.51% rests with the top ten. Antigens of these TCRs are unknown. Sequencing was performed on blood, either unsorted or a sorted T cell fraction (not recorded which). The receptors stem from a male donor with ankylosing spondylitis.

This clonotype was counted at least ten times. At one of its ends the junction is not consistent with the germline gene, which may arise from a read error. The chain links TRBV10-3 to TRBJ2-2, with 7 nucleotides matching TRBD1. The CDR3 runs 13 residues. Germline lookup yields CDR1 ENHRY and CDR2 SYGVKD. The CDR3 coding sequence is TGTGCCCTCAGGGGGACGAACACCGGGGAGCTGTTTTTT. Translation: CALRGTNTGELFF.

The rearrangement joins TRBV6-5 to TRBJ2-7; 9 bases agree with TRBD2. The V gene end was trimmed by 0 bases and the J gene end by 6 bases; junction bases not matched to a gene: 12. Per germline, CDR1 MNHEY and CDR2 SVGAGI. The CDR3 is made up of 17 amino acids. CDR3 DNA sequence: TGTGCCAGCAGTTACTCGATTCTGGCGGGAGGGCCGGGCGAGCAGTACTTC. This sequence encodes CASSYSILAGGPGEQYF.

The V call is TRBV7-8, the J call TRBJ1-5; no clear D gene. This CDR3 comprises 14 residues. Germline assignment: CDR1 SGHVS and CDR2 FQNEAQ. The V gene lost 1 base and the J gene lost 4 bases, with 8 bases spanning the gap. The CDR3 loop is CASSLEFGNQPQHF. Written as DNA, the CDR3 is TGTGCCAGCAGCTTAGAGTTCGGTAATCAGCCCCAGCATTTT.

This clonotype has a handful of counts. V and J are TRBV5-4 and TRBJ2-7; 8 nucleotides line up with TRBD1. The CDR3 loop spans 14 amino acids. V dropped 4 bases and J dropped 7; count of bases not matched to a gene: 10. The germline gives CDR1 SGHNT, CDR2 YYREEE (reference sequence). In nucleotides, the CDR3 is TGTGCCAGCAGCAACCACAGGGACAGGCGGGAGCAGTACTTC. Translated, it gives CASSNHRDRREQYF.

This clonotype came up a few times. V and J are TRBV20-1 and TRBJ2-7, with D perhaps TRBD2 (5 bases). The germline gives CDR1 DFQATT, CDR2 SNEGSKA (reference sequence). This CDR3 is built from 13 residues. Deletions cut 6 bases from V and 3 bases from J, with 15 bases between. The CDR3 protein is CSAWTPQLYEQYF. The CDR3 DNA is TGCAGTGCCTGGACTCCCCAGCTCTACGAGCAGTACTTC.

This clonotype was counted ten times or more. J is TRBJ2-1 and V is TRBV29-1; 7 bases match TRBD2. CDR1 is SQVTM and CDR2 is ANQGSEA in the germline V gene. V trimming: 2 bases; J trimming: 9 bases; junction bases outside the gene matches: 13. This CDR3 is 15 amino acids long. Here the CDR3 DNA reads TGCAGCGTTGAACACGGGGGGAACGTTGTGGGTGAGCAGTTCTTC. It is translated as CSVEHGGNVVGEQFF.

In DNA form, the CDR3 reads TGTGCCAGCAGTTTGCGAGCGGGACGCGTGACCCAGTACTTC. Translated, it gives CASSLRAGRVTQYF. The chain is built from TRBV28 and TRBJ2-5; 7 nucleotides match TRBD2. CDR3 length: 14 residues. The V and J ends lost 3 bases and 7 bases, in that order; junction bases with no gene match: 8. Germline loops: CDR1 MDHEN, CDR2 SYDVKM.

The chain employs TRBV4-3 and TRBJ2-5; TRBD2 matches 7 bases. CDR3 length: 16 residues. V dropped 1 base and J dropped 0; count of bases not matched to a gene: 5. CDR1 LGHNA and CDR2 YSLEER come from the germline V gene. CDR3 region: CASSQGLGGYQETQYF. DNA for the CDR3: TGCGCCAGCAGCCAAGGGTTGGGAGGGTACCAAGAGACCCAGTACTTC.

This chain links TRBV4-3 with TRBJ2-1, with D uncertain. The CDR3 spans 15 residues. CDR1 LGHNA and CDR2 YSLEER come from the germline V gene. Deletions cut 2 bases from V and 6 bases from J, with 14 bases between. The DNA of the CDR3 is TGCGCCAGCAGCCAACGATTTCCGATATCCAATGAGCAGTTCTTC. Translating it yields CASSQRFPISNEQFF.

The chain is built from TRBV20-1 and TRBJ2-7; possibly TRBD2 for D (7 bases). V dropped 0 bases and J dropped 0 bases, with 15 bases sitting between them. The CDR3 consists of 16 residues. Germline lookup yields CDR1 DFQATT and CDR2 SNEGSKA (reference sequence). CDR3 in DNA: TGCAGTGCTAGAGATTGGGGGGGCCGGAGCTCCTACGAGCAGTACTTC. Protein: CSARDWGGRSSYEQYF.